Following are 3 T cell receptor beta chains from one sample sequenced in a study of CD8 T cells in Susac syndrome (dated by TCRdb to the late 2010s). The library was generated by the immunoSEQ multiplex PCR assay. RNA was extracted using the RNeasy kit, and roughly 0.5 to 1 ug of the RNA was reverse transcribed with random hexamers. TCRdb cleaned the public reads at Q25 with fastp, built clones with MiXCR and kept in-frame beta chains. Every entry covers one CDR3 protein and lists the most common genes and DNA from its rows. The sample table contains about 170,000 distinct CDR3 sequences; only one count was recorded for around 93% of them. The ten largest make up roughly 0.097% of the sample. Sequencing was done on a sample of CD4+ T cells from PBMCs. These receptors came from a human donor with multiple sclerosis.

The sample holds one count of this clonotype. This chain joins TRBV27 and TRBJ2-4, with D possibly TRBD2 on 5 matching bases. Trimming removed 8 bases from V and 0 bases from J, with 14 bases in between. CDR1 and CDR2 from the germline V gene are MNHEY and SMNVEV (reference sequence). This CDR3 contains 15 residues. CDR3 nucleotide sequence: TGTGCCAGCCGGACGGCGGGTTTAGCCAAAAACATTCAGTACTTC. Amino acid sequence: CASRTAGLAKNIQYF.

This sequence joins TRBV14 and TRBJ2-1, with D tentatively TRBD2 (7 bases). Trimming stripped 3 bases from V and 10 bases from J, with 16 bases between. Germline V lookup: CDR1 SGHDN, CDR2 FVKESK. The CDR3 has 14 residues. The CDR3 region is CASSQPWGGREQFF. The CDR3, as DNA: TGTGCCAGCAGCCAGCCGTGGGGGGGCCGGGAGCAGTTCTTC.

The V gene is TRBV9, the J gene TRBJ1-1; 7 nucleotides agree with TRBD1. The trim removed 4 bases at V and 5 bases at J, leaving 8 bases unmatched. The CDR3 spans 14 residues. Germline V gene data show CDR1 as SGDLS and CDR2 as YYNGEE. The CDR3 loop is CASSKGGPRTEAFF. CDR3 bases: TGTGCCAGCAGCAAAGGGGGCCCCAGGACTGAAGCTTTCTTT.